This T cell receptor (beta chain) was retrieved from a study of T cell repertoires in cytomegalovirus infection (dated by TCRdb to about 2019). The study in broad terms: The peptide stimulations were aimed at well-studied HLA-B-restricted epitopes as well as recently identified HLA-C-restricted CMV epitopes, whose presentation resists viral immunomodulation. Because public TCR beta signatures pointed to carriage of CMV infection together with the matching HLA type, the HLA type of each donor mattered for the analysis.

The treatment or condition label here, explained by the study, means: in vitro stimulation with specific CMV peptide epitopes to enrich CMV-specific T cells. Sequencing took place on an Illumina HiSeq 1500. TCRdb's own reprocessing of the public reads used fastp at Q25 and MiXCR and kept productive beta chains. All rows with the same CDR3 protein become a single entry with the most common DNA and genes. This sample has about 830,000 distinct CDR3 sequences in its table, and approximately 32% of those were observed once. Jointly, the top ten make up around 12% of the sample. Concerning this clonotype itself: The target of this receptor is not known. No quality values exist for individual bases; no much larger clone is one base distant.

The research as a whole found: Cumulative frequency of public TCR beta family members discriminated carriers of CMV infection plus the relevant HLA type in this cohort and an independent 352-donor cohort. The ex vivo response was dominated by HLA-C-restricted CMV-specific TCR beta clonotypes, and the single most frequent clonotype in two of eight donors was supplied by these HLA-C-restricted clonotypes.

CDR1 and CDR2 are drawn from the germline V gene: SGHNT, YENEEA. The germline ends are 10 bases apart after V is trimmed by 4 bases and J by 3 bases. Taken from cysteine to phenylalanine, the CDR3 has 14 residues. Just the 42-base CDR3 DNA is kept, in frame starting at base 1. Sequenced here: cultured CD8+ T cells from PBMCs, sampled from culture after CMV antigen stimulation. This sequence was found in a human donor in good health (CMV status not recorded). Some clones in this sample may be carry-over from other donors' samples. The chain is assembled from TRBV11-3 and TRBJ2-1; a weak D assignment points to TRBD1 (6 bases agree). The DNA reads as follows: TGTGCCAGCAGCTACAGGGCGGGCTACAATGAGCAGTTCTTC. Its amino acids are CASSYRAGYNEQFF.